This T cell receptor beta chain is drawn from a study of shared clonotypes between healthy human individuals. Repertoires were generated with immunoSEQ multiplex PCR, while TCRdb's copy carries only in-frame clones and drops some. The table includes 800,000 to 1,200,000 clones, around 82% detected once. The CDR3 runs to 17 residues. The trim removed 2 bases at V and 9 bases at J, leaving 12 bases unmatched. The germline gives CDR1 LGHNA, CDR2 YSLEER. Sequencing was done on a sample of memory CD4+ T cells from PBMCs. Subset meaning: CD45RA-negative fraction. The sequence came from a man aged 18 to 29 in good health. Some clones in this sample may be carry-over from other donors' samples. The rearrangement joins TRBV4-3 to TRBJ2-1; 11 bases are shared with TRBD2. The CDR3 sequence is CASSQLIAGGGFGEQFF. CDR3 nucleotide sequence: TGCGCCAGCAGCCAACTTATAGCGGGAGGGGGTTTTGGTGAGCAGTTCTTC.